Below are 25 T cell receptor beta chains sequenced from a single sample in a study of Ad26.COV2.S vaccination and SARS-CoV-2 variants. Specified treatment: about 20 received Ad26.COV2.S at low or high dose, single or two shots; several received placebo; per-sample allocation not given. Specimen acquisition occurred on day 63 following the initial vaccine or placebo injection. Method: immunoSEQ multiplex PCR; TCRdb's copy keeps in-frame clones and lacks some. The sample includes 300,000 to 400,000 clones, under 90% seen only once; the top ten take about 5%. The sequencing here drew on peripheral blood, taken in a trial of Ad26.COV2.S vaccine versus placebo. The receptors here all came from a person between 18 and 65 years old who received the Ad26.COV2.S COVID-19 vaccine or a placebo.

The chain combines TRBV11-2 with TRBJ1-2, with 8 bases lining up with TRBD1. Germline lookup yields CDR1 SGHAT and CDR2 FQNNGV. V was pared by 4 bases and J by 4 bases, with 8 bases of the junction left unmatched. This CDR3 spans 15 amino acids. CDR3 sequence (DNA): TGTGCCAGCAGCTCGACCGGGACAGGCGTCTATGGCTACACCTTC. This encodes CASSSTGTGVYGYTF.

The rearrangement joins TRBV2 to TRBJ1-2, with D possibly being TRBD1 (6 bases). The CDR3 is 14 residues long. V lost 7 bases and J 0 bases, leaving 12 bases between the germline ends. The germline V gene has CDR1 SNHLY and CDR2 FYNNEI. CDR3 DNA: TGTGCCAGCACCTTGACAGGTCCTAACTATGGCTACACCTTC. Translation: CASTLTGPNYGYTF.

The J gene is TRBJ2-1, the V gene TRBV7-2; 10 nucleotides line up with TRBD1. The germline V gene has CDR1 SGHTA and CDR2 FQGNSA. V dropped 1 base and J dropped 6; count of bases not matched to a gene: 6. This CDR3 region has 16 residues. The CDR3 is CASSLVGDRGLNEQFF. CDR3 bases: TGTGCCAGCAGCTTAGTAGGGGACAGGGGACTCAATGAGCAGTTCTTC.

The V gene is TRBV7-8, the J gene TRBJ1-1; D is ambiguous. The CDR3 loop spans 14 amino acids. The V gene's germline CDR1 is SGHVS and CDR2 FQNEAQ. Trimming cost V 3 bases and J 8 bases, with 16 bases left between them. The CDR3 DNA follows: TGTGCCAGCAGCTTTGAGGAGTACCGTAACGAAGCTTTCTTT. Protein: CASSFEEYRNEAFF.

The chain combines TRBV24-1 with TRBJ1-5, with TRBD1 as a possible D gene (6 bases). The CDR3 loop spans 17 amino acids. CDR1 is KGHDR and CDR2 is SFDVKD in the germline V gene. V was pared by 1 base and J by 4 bases, with 16 bases between. The CDR3 DNA sequence: TGTGCCACCAGTGATTTTTGGCGCGGCAGGGGTAATCAGCCCCAGCATTTT. Amino acid sequence: CATSDFWRGRGNQPQHF.

The chain links TRBV9 to TRBJ2-2; D perhaps matches TRBD2 (6 bases). The germline gives CDR1 SGDLS, CDR2 YYNGEE. This CDR3 has 15 residues. The V and J ends lost 4 bases and 3 bases respectively, with 13 bases between them. The CDR3 is CASSTIGDYTGELFF. CDR3 sequence (DNA): TGTGCCAGCAGCACCATCGGGGACTACACCGGGGAGCTGTTTTTT.

This clone has only one observation. The chain recombines TRBV5-6 with TRBJ2-5; D is undetermined. CDR1 and CDR2 (germline): SGHDT, YYEEEE. The CDR3 loop spans 14 amino acids. V was shortened by 5 bases and J by 2 bases, with 13 bases between the two germline ends. The CDR3 reads CASRAQGRQETQYF. The CDR3 DNA follows: TGTGCCAGCAGGGCCCAAGGGCGGCAAGAGACCCAGTACTTC. Filled out from reference TRBV5-6 and TRBJ2-5, the complete variable domain reads DAGVTQSPTHLIKTRGQQVTLRCSPKSGHDTVSWYQQALGQGPQFIFQYYEEEERQRGNFPDRFSGHQFPNYSSELNVNALLLGDSALYLCASRAQGRQETQYFGPGTRLLVL.

The chain uses TRBV21-1 and TRBJ2-3; no DNA check was done on the table's D call, TRBD2. TRBV21-1 represents a pseudogene. The CDR3 is made up of 15 amino acids. DNA for the CDR3: TGTGCCAGAGGTAGGCTAGCGGGAGGGGGAGATACGCAGTATTTT. This encodes CARGRLAGGGDTQYF.

The CDR3 coding sequence is TGCGCCAGCAGCTTAAATTGGGGCCCCGGGGAGCTGTTTTTT. Protein sequence: CASSLNWGPGELFF. The chain has TRBV5-1 and TRBJ2-2; the D gene is possibly TRBD1 (5 bases). This CDR3 contains 14 residues. V gave up 2 bases and J gave up 6 bases, with 11 bases separating them. The germline V gene has CDR1 SGHRS and CDR2 YFSETQ.

This clone was seen once. The chain is built from TRBV13 and TRBJ2-6; 7 positions match TRBD1. Germline V lookup: CDR1 PRHDT, CDR2 FYEKMQ (reference sequence). J was trimmed by 0 bases and V by 7 bases; bases with no gene match: 3. The length of the CDR3 is 15 residues. The CDR3 DNA reads as TGTGCCAGCAACGCAGGGGGCTCTGGGGCCAACGTCCTGACTTTC. Translation gives CASNAGGSGANVLTF.

The J gene is TRBJ2-5, the V gene TRBV14; D gene ambiguous. Per the germline V gene, CDR1 is SGHDN and CDR2 is FVKESK. This CDR3 contains 15 residues. Trimming cost V 0 bases and J 7 bases, with 15 bases left between them. Here the CDR3 DNA reads TGTGCCAGCAGCCAAGATCGTTACCTTGACGGGACCCAGTACTTC. It specifies CASSQDRYLDGTQYF.

V usage is TRBV29-1 and J usage is TRBJ2-3, with a tentative D call TRBD1 (8 bases). The CDR3 loop spans 15 amino acids. V was shortened by 5 bases and J by 0 bases, with 15 bases between the two germline ends. Germline CDR1 is SQVTM and CDR2 is ANQGSEA. CDR3 sequence: CSVQTGGDSTDTQYF. The CDR3 region has the DNA TGCAGCGTTCAAACAGGGGGGGATAGCACAGATACGCAGTATTTT.

V gene TRBV6-6 combines with J gene TRBJ1-1, with D unclear. The CDR3 spans 17 residues. Germline CDR1 reads MNHNY; CDR2 reads SVGAGI (reference sequence). The V end lost 5 bases, the J end lost 0 bases, and 19 bases lay between the germline ends. The CDR3, as DNA: TGTGCCAGCAGTCTTAGGCCTGTCCGCGTCATGAACACTGAAGCTTTCTTT. Protein: CASSLRPVRVMNTEAFF.

The CDR3: CASSLVGEVGETQYF. The CDR3 bases are TGCGCCAGCAGCTTGGTGGGGGAAGTAGGGGAGACCCAGTACTTC. V is TRBV5-1 and J is TRBJ2-5; D tentatively fits TRBD1 or TRBD2 (5 bases each). The CDR3 covers 15 residues. Between the trimmed V and J ends, which lost 0 bases and 5 bases, there was a span of 14 bases. Germline V CDR1 and CDR2: SGHRS, YFSETQ.

The genes are TRBV29-1 and TRBJ1-3; no definite D call. This CDR3 has 12 amino acids. Deletions cut 2 bases from V and 7 bases from J, with 9 bases between. Germline V gives CDR1 SQVTM, CDR2 ANQGSEA. The CDR3 coding sequence is TGCAGCGTTGAATCCCCGGGGAACACCATATATTTT. Translated: CSVESPGNTIYF. Combining the CDR3 with reference TRBV29-1 and TRBJ1-3 gives the whole variable domain SAVISQKPSRDICQRGTSLTIQCQVDSQVTMMFWYRQQPGQSLTLIATANQGSEATYESGFVIDKFPISRPNLTFSTLTVSNMSPEDSSIYLCSVESPGNTIYFGEGSWLTVV.

Turning to this clone: The junction shows a germline mismatch at one end, possibly a read error. V usage is TRBV5-1 and J usage is TRBJ2-7; D is unclear. Germline V gene sequence: CDR1 SGHRS, CDR2 YFSETQ. This CDR3 spans 13 amino acids. The CDR3: CASRLGPDGEQYF. For the CDR3, the DNA is TGCGCCAGCAGGTTGGGTCCAGACGGGGAGCAGTACTTC.

The chain has TRBV28 and TRBJ1-2, with 7 bases matching TRBD1. J gave up 4 bases and V 5 bases, and 10 bases lay outside the gene matches. CDR3 length equals 15 residues. Germline V lookup: CDR1 MDHEN, CDR2 SYDVKM. The CDR3 coding sequence is TGTGCCAGCAGTACAGCCGGGACAGCTTTCTATGGCTACACCTTC. This translates into CASSTAGTAFYGYTF.

V usage is TRBV27 and J usage is TRBJ2-1; unclear D gene. CDR3 length: 15 amino acids. Per the germline V gene, CDR1 is MNHEY and CDR2 is SMNVEV (reference sequence). The ends were cut back, 1 base at V and 5 bases at J, with 12 bases in the middle. CDR3 nucleotide sequence: TGTGCCAGCAGTTTATTGACCCAGGAAAACAATGAGCAGTTCTTC. The encoded protein is CASSLLTQENNEQFF.

V and J are TRBV6-2 or TRBV6-3 and TRBJ1-1; no clear D gene. Trimming removed 2 bases from V and 4 bases from J, with 8 bases in between. This CDR3 is built from 13 residues. Germline CDR1 reads MNHEY; CDR2 reads SVGEGT. In DNA, the CDR3 is TGTGCCAGCAGTTACGGTCGGGGCACTGAAGCTTTCTTT. Protein sequence: CASSYGRGTEAFF.

The J gene is TRBJ2-5, the V gene TRBV4-1, with TRBD2 matching over 13 bases. Germline V gene lookup returns CDR1 MGHRA and CDR2 YSYEKL. V trimming: 4 bases; J trimming: 2 bases; junction bases outside the gene matches: 1. CDR3 length: 15 amino acids. The CDR3 region is CASSRLAGGQETQYF. CDR3 nucleotide sequence: TGCGCCAGCAGCCGACTAGCGGGGGGACAAGAGACCCAGTACTTC.

This chain links TRBV5-1 with TRBJ2-2, with D perhaps given as TRBD1 or TRBD2 (5 bases each). The CDR3 contains 16 residues. Per germline, CDR1 SGHRS and CDR2 YFSETQ. V was cut by 0 bases and J by 2 bases, with 11 bases left in between. CDR3 sequence (DNA): TGCGCCAGCAGCTTGGGACTGGGGGTAAACACCGGGGAGCTGTTTTTT. Translation gives CASSLGLGVNTGELFF.

The chain is built from TRBV30 and TRBJ2-1; perhaps TRBD1 as D (5 bases). The V and J ends lost 5 bases and 0 bases respectively, with 17 bases between them. CDR3 length: 16 amino acids. The germline gives CDR1 GTSNPN, CDR2 SVGIG (reference sequence). The CDR3 region has the DNA TGTGCCTGGCACTCCTTTGGGGCGGCCTCCTACAATGAGCAGTTCTTC. Translated, it gives CAWHSFGAASYNEQFF. The full variable domain, its missing parts supplied by reference TRBV30 and TRBJ2-1, is SQTIHQWPATLVQPVGSPLSLECTVEGTSNPNLYWYRQAAGRGLQLLFYSVGIGQISSEVPQNLSASRPQDRQFILSSKKLLLSDSGFYLCAWHSFGAASYNEQFFGPGTRLTVL.

This clone was seen a handful of times. The gene calls are TRBV11-3 and TRBJ2-1; a possible D gene is TRBD1 (7 bases). The CDR3 has 17 residues. CDR1 is SGHNT and CDR2 is YENEEA in the germline V gene. V gave up 2 bases and J gave up 0 bases, with 14 bases separating them. CDR3 sequence reads: CASSLQGGTSSYNEQFF. In DNA, the CDR3 is TGTGCCAGCAGCTTACAGGGGGGTACAAGCTCCTACAATGAGCAGTTCTTC. The whole variable domain, remainder taken from reference TRBV11-3 and TRBJ2-1, is EAGVVQSPRYKIIEKKQPVAFWCNPISGHNTLYWYLQNLGQGPELLIRYENEEAVDDSQLPKDRFSAERLKGVDSTLKIQPAELGDSAVYLCASSLQGGTSSYNEQFFGPGTRLTVL.

The chain is built from TRBV7-9 and TRBJ2-7; tentatively, D is TRBD1 or TRBD2 (5 bases each). The germline V gene encodes CDR1 SEHNR and CDR2 FQNEAQ (reference sequence). V was trimmed by 0 bases and J by 5 bases, leaving 8 bases between them. CDR3 length: 13 amino acids. The CDR3 here is CASSLALGDEQYV. CDR3 DNA sequence: TGTGCCAGCAGCTTAGCTCTGGGGGACGAGCAGTACGTC.

CDR3 loop: CASSFPGGAGGQEETQYF. As DNA, the CDR3 is TGTGCCAGCAGCTTCCCGGGGGGAGCGGGAGGGCAGGAAGAGACCCAGTACTTC. This sequence joins TRBV11-3 and TRBJ2-5, with 10 bases that match TRBD2. Germline CDR1 is SGHNT and CDR2 is YENEEA. There are 18 residues in the CDR3. The V and J ends lost 3 bases and 3 bases, in that order; junction bases with no gene match: 13.